The rows below give T cell receptor beta chains drawn from one sample of a study of T cell changes during pregnancy in multiple sclerosis. Produced via immunoSEQ multiplex PCR; TCRdb's table is partial and in-frame only. The table records 34,000 or so clones, 90% of them present only once. The specimen comprised CD8+ T cells from peripheral blood mononuclear cells, sampled in the first trimester of pregnancy. These receptor sequences come from a female donor with multiple sclerosis, enrolled in a pregnancy study. Each CDR3 is given with its conserved first and last residue. A D gene is named only where the DNA matches it firmly. Part of the rows lack a size; the others show once, few, many or a class for expanded clones.

TRBD2 . TRBJ2-7 TRBV9 CASSVSGRFSDEQYF TGTGCCAGCAGCGTTAGCGGGAGGTTTTCCGACGAGCAGTACTTC
TRBD2 . TRBJ2-3 TRBV27 CASIAGGGFTDTQYF TGTGCCAGCATAGCGGGAGGCGGCTTCACAGATACGCAGTATTTT
. . TRBJ1-5 TRBV19 CASMLGSSRMNQPQHF TGTGCCAGTATGTTGGGGAGCTCTCGGATGAATCAGCCCCAGCATTTT
. . TRBJ2-2 TRBV29-1 CSVVTRTGELFF TGCAGCGTTGTTACGCGCACCGGGGAGCTGTTTTTT
TRBD2 . TRBJ2-1 TRBV7-3 CASSLNGGGPLEEQFF TGTGCCAGCAGCTTAAATGGGGGAGGGCCCTTAGAGGAGCAGTTCTTC
. . TRBJ2-7 TRBV11-2 CASSQGPLYEQYF TGTGCCAGCAGCCAGGGCCCCCTATACGAGCAGTACTTC
. . TRBJ2-3 TRBV30 CAWSRDSAGDTQYF TGTGCCTGGAGCAGGGACTCCGCCGGAGATACGCAGTATTTT
. . TRBJ2-7 TRBV28 CASSNRDLLPYEQYF TGTGCCAGCAGCAACCGGGATTTACTTCCCTACGAGCAGTACTTC
TRBD1 . TRBJ1-3 TRBV27 CASSSTGGTGNTIYF TGTGCCAGCAGTTCGACAGGGGGGACAGGAAACACCATATATTTT
. . TRBJ1-4 TRBV19 CASSISNGRSNEKLFF TGTGCCAGTAGTATAAGCAACGGGAGAAGTAATGAAAAACTGTTTTTT
. . TRBJ2-1 TRBV11-2 CASSLGPLRKWRVYNEQFF TGTGCCAGCAGCTTAGGGCCCCTCAGGAAGTGGCGGGTATACAATGAGCAGTTCTTC
. . TRBJ2-7 TRBV2 CASKKSGYYEQYF TGTGCCAGCAAGAAATCGGGATACTACGAGCAGTACTTC
. . TRBJ2-4 TRBV27 CASSTQGPNIQYF TGTGCCAGCAGTACACAGGGTCCAAACATTCAGTACTTC
. . TRBJ2-3 TRBV4-2 CASSTTDLAGDTQYF TGTGCCAGCAGCACTACGGACTTGGCTGGAGATACGCAGTATTTT
TRBD2 . TRBJ2-3 TRBV13 CASSLLAENTDTQYF TGTGCCAGCAGCTTACTAGCGGAAAACACAGATACGCAGTATTTT
TRBD1 . TRBJ1-1 TRBV29-1 CSVDPGQELNTEAFF TGCAGCGTGGATCCTGGACAGGAATTGAACACTGAAGCTTTCTTT
TRBD1 once TRBJ2-1 TRBV6-6 CASSYAGGNEQFF TGTGCCAGCAGTTACGCAGGGGGCAATGAGCAGTTCTTC
TRBD2 . TRBJ2-3 TRBV13 CASSQGGGDTQYF TGTGCCAGCAGCCAGGGCGGGGGAGATACGCAGTATTTT
TRBD2 . TRBJ2-3 TRBV7-3 CASSPTGTSGLTQYF TGTGCCAGCAGCCCTACCGGGACTAGCGGACTTACGCAGTATTTT
. once TRBJ1-3 TRBV7-9 CASSLEEPNYLSGNTIYF TGTGCCAGCAGCTTAGAGGAGCCGAACTACCTCTCTGGAAACACCATATATTTT
TRBD2 . TRBJ2-2 TRBV6-6 CASSGPLAGNTGELFF TGTGCCAGCAGTGGACCTCTAGCGGGGAACACCGGGGAGCTGTTTTTT
TRBD2 . TRBJ2-1 TRBV6-4 CASSAVAGGREEQFF TGTGCCAGCAGTGCCGTCGCGGGGGGGAGGGAAGAGCAGTTCTTC
TRBD1 . TRBJ1-4 TRBV15 CATSRVGTDEKLFF TGTGCCACCAGCAGAGTGGGGACAGATGAAAAACTGTTTTTT
. few TRBJ1-4 TRBV9 CASSVGGYATNEKLFF TGTGCCAGCAGCGTAGGAGGGTATGCAACTAATGAAAAACTGTTTTTT
TRBD2 . TRBJ2-1 TRBV20-1 CSATPGGEQFF TGCAGTGCTACCCCGGGAGGTGAGCAGTTCTTC
. . TRBJ1-2 TRBV5-6 CASSLGVSGYTF TGTGCCAGCAGCTTGGGTGTATCTGGCTACACCTTC
. . TRBJ1-5 TRBV7-9 CASSAGGNQPQHF TGTGCCAGCTCCGCCGGGGGCAATCAGCCCCAGCATTTT
. . TRBJ2-5 TRBV2 CASSEVTGEETQYF TGTGCCAGCAGTGAGGTAACCGGGGAAGAGACCCAGTACTTC